This T cell receptor beta chain was found in a study of T cells in Graves' hyperthyroidism and ophthalmopathy (dated by TCRdb to the late 2010s). For the wider study: Peripheral blood samples were taken at the time of initial diagnosis, prior to any treatment. The approximately 90 discovery patients were divided at random into training and test sets in a 7:3 ratio. The paper describes TCR Vbeta CDR3 sequencing of around 130 peripheral blood samples, made up of approximately 40 ophthalmopathy patients, 70 to 75 hyperthyroidism patients and some 17 progressor patients. In addition, the study compared T-cell repertoires in thyroid tissue and in blood from six Graves' hyperthyroidism patients. A discovery cohort of about 95 patients, roughly 45 with Graves' ophthalmopathy and approximately 60 with stable Graves' hyperthyroidism, was used to find distinguishing TCR V-J signatures. Prospective prediction of ophthalmopathy was tested in an independent validation cohort consisting of some 19 hyperthyroidism patients and approximately 16 patients who later progressed to ophthalmopathy. After sampling, hyperthyroidism patients received methimazole starting at 30 mg daily, and ophthalmopathy patients received high-dose intravenous methylprednisolone.

Trimming takes 3 bases from V and 6 bases from J, and the germline ends sit 14 bases apart. The germline V gene specifies SGHVS as CDR1 and FQNEAQ as CDR2. CDR3 length: 14 amino acids, cysteine to phenylalanine. The retained sequence is limited to the CDR3, 42 bases, with the frame set at the first base. What the research found in general, with its limitations: Ophthalmopathy was separated from stable hyperthyroidism by a 13 V-J signature model, with approximately 85% sensitivity and approximately 81% specificity obtained in cross-validation and 80%/75% obtained in testing. No statistical method was used to fix the sample size in advance, and group allocation was not hidden from the investigators. During validation, the model predicted progression to ophthalmopathy a median of approximately six months ahead of onset, with more than 60% sensitivity and 72.22% specificity. Most expanded thyroid clonotypes (frequency above 0.001) were also detected in blood, a finding suggesting that blood repertoires may reflect thyroid immune responses.

The TCR beta CDR3 regions were amplified from the RNA transcripts. A first-round RT-PCR of the TCR CDR3 used the HTBI primer set with the Qiagen OneStep RT-PCR kit. Libraries were constructed in a second round of multiplex PCR, after which size selection and purification were performed. Sequencing of the libraries was done on an Illumina HiSeq2000 using paired-end 100 bp reads. On the study's bioinformatics: SOAPnuke was used to process the raw data, with reads discarded if the reads contained adapters or uncalled bases, had a mean Phred below 15, or lacked an exact constant-primer or identifier match. COPE v1.2.5 was used to merge the high-quality paired reads, and each unique nucleotide sequence was defined as a clonotype. Clonotypes were aligned to IMGT TRBV, TRBD and TRBJ reference segments using MiTCR v1.1. Analysis was restricted to V-J combinations with a frequency above 0.0001, which covered about 99% of repertoires. The TCS score was defined as F50 (clonal expansion) divided by E x V (chaos), with BLOSUM62-based TCRdist calculated between CDR3 peptides within each V-J. Welch's t-statistics and random forest reduced fewer than 600 V-J features to 10 to 15, which were used in a naive Bayes classifier (R e1071). TCRdb cleaned the public reads at Q25 with fastp, built clones with MiXCR and kept in-frame beta chains. Each entry is one CDR3 protein sequence, shown with its most common DNA and genes. Here the V and J calls rest on TCRdb's processing, not on the authors' analysis. This sample gives about 480,000 distinct CDR3 sequences in total; 13% to 15% of them show up just once. The ten largest clonotypes hold 15% to 20% of the sample.

A patient counted as having stable Graves' hyperthyroidism if no progression to ophthalmopathy occurred over 18 months of follow-up. The hyperthyroidism patients were between 18 and 65 years old and newly diagnosed, with a disease duration of less than 2 months. Any patient with an uncontrolled infection, another autoimmune disease, pregnancy or lactation was excluded. Diagnoses were based on clinical symptoms, serum thyroxine and TRAb, thyroid ultrasound and orbital computed tomography. PBMCs were isolated from about 10 ml of fresh peripheral blood by Ficoll-Paque density gradient centrifugation. Total RNA was extracted with Trizol reagent, and quality was checked on an Agilent 2100 Bioanalyzer. With regard to this clonotype: Its antigen is currently not known. No much larger clonotype is one base removed from it; base qualities were not supplied.

The sample consisted of blood. This TCR was recovered from a woman under 30 with Graves' hyperthyroidism. In this chain, TRBV7-8 is recombined with TRBJ1-2, and possibly TRBD1, on 6 matching bases. The CDR3 reads as follows: CASSFLQGEDGYTF. The DNA reads as follows: TGTGCCAGCAGCTTCTTACAGGGAGAGGATGGCTACACCTTC.